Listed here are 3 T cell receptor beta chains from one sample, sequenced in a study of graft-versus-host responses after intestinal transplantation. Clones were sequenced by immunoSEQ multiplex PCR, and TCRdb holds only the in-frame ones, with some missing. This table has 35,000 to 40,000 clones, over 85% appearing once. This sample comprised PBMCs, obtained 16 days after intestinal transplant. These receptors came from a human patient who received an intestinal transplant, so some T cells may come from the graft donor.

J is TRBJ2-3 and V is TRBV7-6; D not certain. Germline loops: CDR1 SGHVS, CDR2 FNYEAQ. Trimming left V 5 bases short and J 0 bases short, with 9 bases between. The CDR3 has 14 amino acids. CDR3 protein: CASSPTFSTDTQYF. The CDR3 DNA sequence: TGTGCCAGCAGCCCAACATTCAGCACAGATACGCAGTATTTT.

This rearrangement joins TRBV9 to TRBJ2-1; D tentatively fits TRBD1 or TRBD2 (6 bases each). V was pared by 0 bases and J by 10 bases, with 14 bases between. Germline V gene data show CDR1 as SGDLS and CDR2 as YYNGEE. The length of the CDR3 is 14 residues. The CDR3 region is CASSVGLGGREQFF. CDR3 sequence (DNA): TGTGCCAGCAGCGTAGGGTTAGGGGGGCGGGAGCAGTTCTTC.

The DNA of the CDR3 is TGTGCCATTTCTAGCGGAAGCACAGATACGCAGTATTTT. Its translation is CAISSGSTDTQYF. The chain combines TRBV15 with TRBJ2-3; 7 bases match TRBD2. V trimming: 10 bases; J trimming: 0 bases; junction bases outside the gene matches: 4. CDR3 size: 13 residues. Germline loops: CDR1 LNHNV, CDR2 YYDKDF (reference sequence).